This T cell receptor beta chain emerged from a study of T-cell memory formation after mild COVID-19 (dated by TCRdb to the early 2020s). A note on the overall study: Most TCR sequence clusters were specific to one of the two donors. Longitudinal TCRalpha and TCRbeta repertoire sequencing tracked T-cell clones expanding and contracting after mild COVID-19 in two donors. Two young, previously healthy adult volunteers, one female and one male, were included in the cohort.

The data were produced on an Illumina NovaSeq 6000. TCRalpha and TCRbeta cDNA libraries were constructed by 5'RACE with constant-segment primers, with sample barcodes and unique molecular identifiers being introduced. Trizol reagent was used to extract RNA from every sample. Libraries were amplified in two PCR steps, with a second sample barcode and Illumina TruSeq adapters added in the second step. Sequencing of libraries was performed on an Illumina NovaSeq with 2 x 150 bp paired-end reads. As for the original processing: With migec v1.2.7, reads were demultiplexed and then collapsed into UMI-guided consensus sequences. Using mixcr v2.1.11, UMI consensuses were aligned to TRA and TRB V and J templates and then assembled into clonotypes. A clonotype was counted as expanded or contracted only if both edgeR and NoisET called the change significant, with noise models trained on biological replicates. For edgeR calls, the cutoffs were a false discovery rate-adjusted p below 0.01 and a log2 fold-change threshold of 1. As an exploratory analysis of dynamics, PCA with hierarchical clustering was applied to max-normalized trajectories of the 1000 most abundant clonotypes. Separately sequenced CD4+ and CD8+ repertoires were used to assign the CD4 or CD8 phenotype of responding clones. TCRdb trimmed public reads at Q25 via fastp, called clones via MiXCR and kept in-frame beta chains. Every distinct CDR3 protein forms one entry, paired with its most common genes and DNA. These V and J calls derive from TCRdb rather than the authors' analysis. Recorded for this sample are about 430,000 distinct CDR3 sequences; 18% of them occurred a single time. Roughly a fifth of the sample belongs to the ten largest clones.

At the junction V is shortened by 7 bases and J by 8 bases, with 18 bases in between. Spanning cysteine to phenylalanine, the CDR3 consists of 15 amino acids. This entry keeps only the CDR3 DNA: 45 bases, framed from base 1. Via the germline V gene, CDR1 is SNHLY and CDR2 FYNNEI. General findings and caveats noted by the study authors: Clones contracting from day 15 to 85 had balanced CD4/CD8 phenotypes, while a second wave expanding from day 15 to 37 was biased towards CD4+. The detection of some responding clones in pre-infection memory suggests that pre-existing cross-reactive memory T cells joined the SARS-CoV-2 response. SARS-CoV-2 specificity of the second-wave clones peaking on day 37 was not confirmed. Contracting CD4+ clones were found mainly in CM and EM memory subsets, while CD8+ clones were enriched in EMRA. The study covered only a couple of mild cases, and larger cohorts including severe cases with pre-infection samples were considered necessary.

Regarding this clonotype: Its antigen target is currently unknown. Base qualities are not provided; no much larger clone lies one nucleotide away.

PBMCs were isolated by Ficoll-Paque density gradient centrifugation. This receptor chain uses TRBV2 and TRBJ1-6, with TRBD1 tentatively as D gene (6 bases match). Sequencing was carried out using PBMCs or a T cell subset sorted from them (not recorded which). This clonotype was sampled from a young man who had mild COVID-19 (a few samples of this study predate the infection). The sample titles of this study are shuffled in the database, so cell type and time point are left out; the donor was told from shared clones. The CDR3 region: CASILQGNHDSPLHF. The DNA sequence is given as TGTGCCAGCATATTACAGGGAAATCATGATTCACCCCTCCACTTT.